What follows is one T cell receptor (beta chain) and its context. Its antigen is unknown. This entry belongs to a study of T cell responses to AZD1222 COVID-19 vaccine. Study-level findings and limits: Reportedly, nearly half the spike-specific TCRs target unmutated variant regions. Repertoire sampling occurred only after the peak T cell response.

Using immunoSEQ multiplex PCR, the repertoire was profiled, and TCRdb retains in-frame clones only, with some absent. The profile shows 95,000 to 150,000 clones, around 94% of them singletons. Sequencing used peripheral blood, obtained on day 0 of AZD1222 vaccination. The sequence derives from an adult in good health.

Written as DNA, the CDR3 is TGCGCCAGCAGCCAAGATGGGGGGATTGGAAATCAGCCCCAGCATTTT. As protein: CASSQDGGIGNQPQHF. V is TRBV4-1 and J is TRBJ1-5, with D tentatively TRBD1 (5 bases). CDR3 length equals 16 residues. Germline CDR1 MGHRA, CDR2 YSYEKL. Deletions cut 0 bases from V and 4 bases from J, with 13 bases between.